Sequencing of this T cell receptor beta chain was carried out in a study of cytomegalovirus exposure and HLA in healthy donors. Study summary: Both the 95 to 150 validation repertoires and the approximately 620 first-cohort repertoires used the same platform, as reported by a later analysis.

Sequencing was performed with immunoSEQ multiplex PCR; in TCRdb, only in-frame clones are kept and a portion is missing. The sample shows around 160,000 clones, 84% of them seen only once. Germline CDR1 MNHNY, CDR2 SVGAGI (reference sequence). This CDR3 spans 14 amino acids. The V gene end was trimmed by 0 bases and the J gene end by 5 bases; junction bases not matched to a gene: 3. The receptor's source is a young man in good health and CMV-seropositive. The sequenced material came from PBMCs. The J gene is TRBJ1-1, the V gene TRBV6-6; TRBD1 aligns across 7 bases. DNA of the CDR3: TGTGCCAGCAGTTACTCTGTCAGGGGGACTGAAGCTTTCTTT. This sequence encodes CASSYSVRGTEAFF.